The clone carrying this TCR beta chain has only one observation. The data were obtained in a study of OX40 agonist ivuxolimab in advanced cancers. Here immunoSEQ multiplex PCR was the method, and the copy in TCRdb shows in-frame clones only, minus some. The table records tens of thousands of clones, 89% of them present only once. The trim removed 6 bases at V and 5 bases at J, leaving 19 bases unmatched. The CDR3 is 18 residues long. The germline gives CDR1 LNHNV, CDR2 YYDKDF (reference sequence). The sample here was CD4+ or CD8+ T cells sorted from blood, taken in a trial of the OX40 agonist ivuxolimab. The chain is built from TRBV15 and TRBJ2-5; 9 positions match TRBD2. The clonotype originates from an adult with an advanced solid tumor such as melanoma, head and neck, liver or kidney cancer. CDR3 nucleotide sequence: TGTGCCACCAGTCACCTACGGGGCGGCGGGAGGGCCGAGGAGACCCAGTACTTC. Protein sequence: CATSHLRGGGRAEETQYF.